These T cell receptor beta chains were read from a single sample in a study of T cells and Merkel cell carcinoma outcomes. Profiling relied on immunoSEQ multiplex PCR, and the TCRdb table lists in-frame clones only, not all of them. The sample records around 16,000 clones, about four fifths being singletons. Source material: tumor tissue from Merkel cell carcinoma. Receptor source: a human donor with Merkel cell carcinoma. Both conserved end residues are part of each CDR3. The D gene is left open where the match is weak. Not every row has a clone size; where given, it reads once, few, many or a size class.

>.|.|TRBJ1-2|TRBV9
CASSHGGISYGSGYTF
TGTGCCAGCAGCCATGGAGGAATCTCGTACGGTAGTGGCTACACCTTC
>once|TRBD2|TRBJ2-7|TRBV2
CASSVLPFTGREDRHEQYF
TGTGCCAGCAGTGTTTTACCCTTCACCGGACGGGAGGATAGGCACGAGCAGTACTTC
>.|.|TRBJ1-1|TRBV9
CASSVDQGGTTEAFF
TGTGCCAGCAGCGTAGATCAGGGAGGGACCACTGAAGCTTTCTTT
>.|.|TRBJ2-1|TRBV28
CASGLQGGRNNEQFF
TGTGCCAGCGGTTTGCAGGGGGGGAGAAACAATGAGCAGTTCTTC
>.|.|TRBJ2-3|TRBV7-9
CASSLVVGETGDTQYF
TGTGCCAGCAGCTTAGTTGTGGGAGAGACAGGAGATACGCAGTATTTT
>.|.|TRBJ2-6|TRBV9
CASSGPGTGETGANVLTF
TGTGCCAGCAGCGGCCCCGGGACCGGGGAAACTGGGGCCAACGTCCTGACTTTC
>.|TRBD2|TRBJ2-5|TRBV5-4
CAVGREGETQYF
TGTGCCGTAGGGCGGGAGGGAGAGACCCAGTACTTC
>.|.|TRBJ2-3|TRBV6-5
CASSYYGGDTDTQYF
TGTGCCAGCAGTTACTACGGAGGGGACACAGATACGCAGTATTTT
>once|TRBD1|TRBJ1-2|TRBV29-1
CSAGDRGYGYTF
TGCAGCGCTGGGGACAGGGGATATGGCTACACCTTC
>.|.|TRBJ1-4|TRBV9
CASSDPRSSNEKLFF
TGTGCCAGCAGCGATCCACGGTCGTCGAATGAAAAACTGTTTTTT
>.|.|TRBJ1-5|TRBV5-5
CASSLGDGGFNQPQHF
TGTGCCAGCAGCTTGGGGGACGGGGGATTCAATCAGCCCCAGCATTTT
>.|.|TRBJ2-7|TRBV6-1
CASSEITGFYEQYF
TGTGCCAGCAGTGAAATAACGGGTTTCTACGAGCAGTACTTC
>.|TRBD1|TRBJ1-6|TRBV11-2
CASSLEDRGSPLHF
TGTGCCAGCAGCTTAGAGGACAGGGGTTCACCCCTCCACTTT
>.|TRBD2|TRBJ2-3|TRBV9
CASSASGATADTQYF
TGTGCCAGCAGCGCAAGCGGGGCTACTGCAGATACGCAGTATTTT
>.|.|TRBJ1-5|TRBV27
CVSSLSTRVNQPQHF
TGTGTCAGCAGTTTATCCACCAGGGTAAATCAGCCCCAGCATTTT
>.|TRBD1|TRBJ2-7|TRBV28
CASSFKKQGVDYEQYF
TGTGCCAGCAGTTTTAAAAAACAGGGGGTAGACTACGAGCAGTACTTC
>.|TRBD2|TRBJ2-1|TRBV2
CASSSTGGRNNEQFF
TGTGCCAGCAGTTCGACGGGGGGGAGGAACAATGAGCAGTTCTTC
>.|.|TRBJ1-1|TRBV19
CASSLTPGLVWNTEAFF
TGTGCCAGTAGTCTGACCCCCGGGTTGGTTTGGAACACTGAAGCTTTCTTT
>.|.|TRBJ1-2|TRBV7-3
CASSSDVLYGYTF
TGTGCCAGCAGCTCGGATGTTTTGTATGGCTACACCTTC
>.|.|TRBJ2-1|TRBV10-2
CASSTESYNEQFF
TGCGCCAGCAGCACGGAGTCCTACAATGAGCAGTTCTTC
>once|.|TRBJ2-2|TRBV9
CASGRTGELFF
TGTGCCAGCGGTCGCACCGGGGAGCTGTTTTTT
>.|.|TRBJ2-2|TRBV5-4
CASSSRDKNTGELFF
TGTGCCAGCAGCTCCCGGGACAAGAACACCGGGGAGCTGTTTTTT
>once|TRBD2|TRBJ2-3|TRBV7-8
CASSLAETAGADTQYF
TGTGCCAGCAGCTTAGCGGAGACAGCGGGAGCAGATACGCAGTATTTT
>.|.|TRBJ1-5|TRBV6-1
CASTPRRNSNQPQHF
TGTGCCAGCACCCCCCGCAGGAATAGCAATCAGCCCCAGCATTTT
>few|.|TRBJ2-5|TRBV9
CASSPGQRETQYF
TGTGCCAGCAGCCCCGGACAGCGGGAGACCCAGTACTTC
>once|TRBD1|TRBJ1-1|TRBV7-9
CASSLPGTANTEAFF
TGTGCCAGCAGCTTGCCCGGGACAGCTAACACTGAAGCTTTCTTT
>.|.|TRBJ2-7|TRBV19
CASRTPGYEQYF
TGTGCCAGTAGAACCCCAGGCTACGAGCAGTACTTC